The T cell receptor (beta chain) described here comes from a study of blood T cell repertoires in COVID-19. On the study more broadly: Acute-phase and convalescent COVID-19 samples originated in the United States, Italy and Spain. PBMCs, B-cell-depleted T cells, or T cells were the source of the cDNA or gDNA that made up the material.

In the source study's methods: Estimation of nucleated cell counts was performed using reference gene primer amplification. TCRdb's table, derived via immunoSEQ multiplex PCR, lists solely in-frame clones and lacks some. That table supplies the V and J calls and clone size; D and trimming were determined from the DNA. The sample includes 150,000 or so clones, 86% seen only once; the top ten take over 8%. Per the germline V gene, CDR1 is KGHDR and CDR2 is SFDVKD. Trimming at V came to 9 bases and at J to 5 bases, leaving 6 bases not matched to a gene. This CDR3 is 13 amino acids long. The TCR comes from a woman aged 60-75 years with acute or convalescent COVID-19. The sequenced sample was peripheral blood. The chain combines TRBV24-1 with TRBJ2-5; TRBD2 agrees at 9 bases. CDR3 DNA: TGTGCCACCGGCGGGGGGGCCCGGGAGACCCAGTACTTC. Its protein product is CATGGGARETQYF.